Listed here are 22 T cell receptor beta chains from one sample, sequenced in a study of blood T cell repertoires in COVID-19. Some clones are missing from TCRdb's copy, which holds only in-frame ones; the method was immunoSEQ multiplex PCR. The sample consists of a few hundred thousand clones, approximately 88% of them appearing once. Sample: PBMCs or T cells enriched from blood (not recorded which). These receptors came from a man in his thirties or forties who had recovered from COVID-19.

The chain combines TRBV11-2 with TRBJ1-1; 11 nucleotides align to TRBD1. J gave up 5 bases and V 6 bases, and 5 bases lay outside the gene matches. Germline values: CDR1 SGHAT, CDR2 FQNNGV. The CDR3 totals 14 residues. Written as DNA, the CDR3 is TGTGCCAGCAGTTCTGGGACAGGGGGGACTGAAGCTTTCTTT. This gives the protein CASSSGTGGTEAFF.

Comment on this clone: An end of the junction differs from the germline gene, which may be a read error. The rearrangement joins TRBV2 to TRBJ2-5; maybe TRBD1 (6 bases). The CDR3 has 13 amino acids. Looked up from germline, CDR1 is SNHLY and CDR2 is FYNNEI. The CDR3 region is CASSGDTQGTQYF. In DNA form, the CDR3 reads TGTGCCAGCAGTGGGGACACCCAAGGGACCCAGTACTTC.

This rearrangement joins TRBV19 to TRBJ2-2, with a possible D match to TRBD2 (5 bases). From germline, CDR1 is LNHDA and CDR2 SQIVND (reference sequence). The CDR3 is made up of 13 amino acids. Trimming removed 11 bases from V and 5 bases from J, with 15 bases in between. The CDR3 DNA is TGTGCCTGCTCGGCAGGCGGGACCGGGGAGCTGTTTTTT. As protein: CACSAGGTGELFF.

V and J are TRBV10-3 and TRBJ2-3; TRBD2 matches at 11 bases. Germline V lookup: CDR1 ENHRY, CDR2 SYGVKD. The CDR3 runs 18 residues. V was pared by 0 bases and J by 5 bases, with 10 bases of the junction left unmatched. The CDR3 DNA reads as TGTGCCATCAGTGAGTCTTATCTTAGCGGGGGGGCCCTAGATACGCAGTATTTT. Protein product: CAISESYLSGGALDTQYF.

The CDR3 is CASSLEETTSYEQYF. In DNA, the CDR3 is TGTGCCAGCAGCTTAGAAGAGACAACCTCCTACGAGCAGTACTTC. The J gene is TRBJ2-7, the V gene TRBV7-9; D gene ambiguous. Germline lookup yields CDR1 SEHNR and CDR2 FQNEAQ (reference sequence). V was shortened by 1 base and J by 0 bases, with 10 bases between the two germline ends. This CDR3 contains 15 residues.

The chain joins TRBV25-1 to TRBJ2-4; 7 bases match TRBD1. This CDR3 region has 15 residues. Germline CDR1 and CDR2: MGHDK and SYGVNS. Losses at the gene ends were 4 bases for V and 9 bases for J; bases not matched to a gene: 12. The CDR3 sequence is CASSARQGDRSIQYF. The CDR3 region has the DNA TGTGCCAGCAGTGCAAGACAGGGTGATAGAAGCATTCAGTACTTC.

The chain carries TRBV15 and TRBJ2-3; D might be TRBD2 (6 bases). Germline CDR1 and CDR2: LNHNV and YYDKDF (reference sequence). Deletions cut 1 base from V and 2 bases from J, with 13 bases between. The CDR3 runs to 16 residues. CDR3 bases: TGTGCCACCAGCAGAGGACGGGCGGGGTCCACAGATACGCAGTATTTT. Translation: CATSRGRAGSTDTQYF.

The chain has TRBV4-1 and TRBJ2-3, with 13 bases that match TRBD2. V lost 6 bases to trimming and J lost 0 bases; unmatched junction nucleotides: 9. This CDR3 comprises 18 residues. Germline-derived CDR1 and CDR2 are MGHRA and YSYEKL. CDR3 coding DNA: TGCGCCAGCAGGCGAACTAGCGGGGGGGAGACTAGCACAGATACGCAGTATTTT. Protein: CASRRTSGGETSTDTQYF.

This chain uses TRBV15 with TRBJ1-5; D may be TRBD1 (5 bases). Germline CDR1 LNHNV, CDR2 YYDKDF (reference sequence). This CDR3 contains 14 residues. Deletions cut 0 bases from V and 9 bases from J, with 12 bases between. CDR3 sequence (DNA): TGTGCCACCAGCAGAGATCAGGGCCCAGGGCCCCAGCATTTT. This sequence encodes CATSRDQGPGPQHF.

The chain joins TRBV7-9 to TRBJ2-2, with 13 bases aligning to TRBD2. The CDR3 contains 15 residues. V dropped 7 bases and J dropped 4; count of bases not matched to a gene: 3. Germline values: CDR1 SEHNR, CDR2 FQNEAQ (reference sequence). DNA of the CDR3: TGTGCCAGCACCCGACTAGCGGGGGGCACCGGGGAGCTGTTTTTT. Its translation: CASTRLAGGTGELFF.

The genes are TRBV9 and TRBJ1-2; 8 positions agree with TRBD1. V trimming: 3 bases; J trimming: 0 bases; junction bases outside the gene matches: 4. The germline V gene encodes CDR1 SGDLS and CDR2 YYNGEE. The CDR3 contains 15 residues. DNA for the CDR3: TGTGCCAGCAGCGCGGGACAGGAATCTAACTATGGCTACACCTTC. It specifies CASSAGQESNYGYTF.

For this clone: Other DNA sequences in the same sample also yield this CDR3. The CDR3 DNA sequence: TGTGCCAGCAGGAGAGATAGCAATCAGCCCCAGCATTTT. Translation gives CASRRDSNQPQHF. The rearrangement uses TRBV2 and TRBJ1-5; no clear D. There are 13 residues in the CDR3. From germline, CDR1 is SNHLY and CDR2 FYNNEI. Trimming took 6 bases from V and 0 from J, leaving 6 bases between them.

V gene TRBV3-1 (or the pseudogene TRBV3-2) combines with J gene TRBJ1-3; no definite D call. Trimming took 5 bases from V and 9 from J, leaving 26 bases between them. Germline V gives CDR1 LGHDT, CDR2 YNNKEL (reference sequence). This CDR3 region has 17 residues. The CDR3 region has the DNA TGTGCCAGCAGCAAACGGGAGGCACTGGCCCTGAAGGGCACCATATATTTT. Residues: CASSKREALALKGTIYF.

J is TRBJ2-5 and V is TRBV18; 7 bases fit TRBD2. V trimming: 1 base; J trimming: 1 base; junction bases outside the gene matches: 6. Germline V gene lookup returns CDR1 KGHSH and CDR2 LQKENI. This CDR3 region has 16 residues. CDR3 in amino acids: CASSPLLAGVQETQYF. Written as DNA, the CDR3 is TGTGCCAGCTCACCACTCCTTGCGGGGGTCCAAGAGACCCAGTACTTC.

This chain joins TRBV7-9 and TRBJ2-5; D may be TRBD2 (6 bases). Germline V lookup: CDR1 SEHNR, CDR2 FQNEAQ (reference sequence). The V end was cut by 5 bases, the J end by 5 bases, with 12 bases between. This CDR3 has 13 amino acids. CDR3 in DNA: TGTGCCAGCAGCCGATCTAGCGCGGAGACCCAGTACTTC. Its translation: CASSRSSAETQYF.

V is TRBV10-2 and J is TRBJ1-1; 9 nucleotides align to TRBD1. Germline CDR1 is WSHSY and CDR2 is SAAADI. The J segment lost 0 bases and the V segment lost 8 bases, leaving 7 bases of the junction unmatched. The CDR3 sequence is 15 residues long. The CDR3 loop is CASQGQGLMNTEAFF. For the CDR3, the DNA is TGCGCCAGCCAGGGACAGGGATTAATGAACACTGAAGCTTTCTTT.

This clone was detected once. The chain is built from TRBV4-1 and TRBJ2-7; TRBD1 might be the D (5 bases). CDR3 length: 13 residues. The germline V gene has CDR1 MGHRA and CDR2 YSYEKL. Trimming took 4 bases from V and 5 from J, leaving 12 bases between them. CDR3 loop: CASSPRQSDEQYF. The CDR3 nucleotides are TGCGCCAGCAGCCCCCGACAGTCCGACGAGCAGTACTTC.

This rearrangement joins TRBV28 to TRBJ1-2, with 7 bases that match TRBD1. This CDR3 is 14 amino acids long. V lost 6 bases to trimming and J lost 3 bases; unmatched junction nucleotides: 7. The germline V gene has CDR1 MDHEN and CDR2 SYDVKM. This chain's CDR3 is CASSTTGTYYGYTF. The CDR3 nucleotides read TGTGCCAGCAGCACGACAGGGACCTACTATGGCTACACCTTC.

This chain joins TRBV6-5 and TRBJ2-7; perhaps TRBD2 as D (5 bases). Between the trimmed V and J ends, which lost 2 bases and 3 bases, there was a span of 14 bases. Germline assignment: CDR1 MNHEY and CDR2 SVGAGI. CDR3 length equals 15 residues. CDR3 DNA sequence: TGTGCCAGCAGTTACAGCGAGGGCTTCAACTACGAGCAGTACTTC. Translating gives CASSYSEGFNYEQYF.

In nucleotides, the CDR3 is TGTGCCAGCAGCTTAGTCGACCCCCCGGGGGAGACCCAGTACTTC. Translating gives CASSLVDPPGETQYF. The genes are TRBV7-9 and TRBJ2-5; D may be TRBD2 (5 bases). Trimming shortened V by 1 base and J by 5 bases, and 14 bases separated the two germline ends. The CDR3 extends over 15 amino acids. CDR1 is SEHNR and CDR2 is FQNEAQ in the germline V gene (reference sequence).

This clone was detected only once. The chain couples TRBV6-5 to TRBJ1-1; 8 bases match TRBD1. The CDR3 is 15 residues long. The ends lost 0 bases at V and 3 bases at J; junction bases unmatched: 3. Germline CDR1 MNHEY, CDR2 SVGAGI. This CDR3 reads CASSYSGRGHTEAFF. The CDR3 DNA reads TGTGCCAGCAGTTACTCGGGCAGGGGGCACACTGAAGCTTTCTTT.

This chain connects TRBV28 to TRBJ1-4; D remains unclear. Trimming cost V 6 bases and J 7 bases, with 12 bases left between them. There are 13 residues in the CDR3. Germline V gives CDR1 MDHEN, CDR2 SYDVKM. DNA of the CDR3: TGTGCCAGCAGCCTTGGACTGCGTGAAAAACTGTTTTTT. It codes for CASSLGLREKLFF.